This T cell receptor (beta chain) was sequenced in a study of cytotoxic CD8 clonotypes in ibrutinib-treated CLL. Study results and caveats: Clonality, elevated at ibrutinib response, dropped back toward baseline at progression.

Worth noting for this clone: Its specificity is unknown.

Assay used: immunoSEQ multiplex PCR; TCRdb lists only in-frame clones, some missing. The data show some 76,000 clones, roughly 83% seen once. Looked up from germline, CDR1 is KGHSH and CDR2 is LQKENI. The CDR3 runs 12 residues. Trimming removed 2 bases at V and 6 bases at J, with 8 bases between. The J gene is TRBJ2-7, the V gene TRBV18; the D is unclear. The sample was PBMCs, taken after 24 months of ibrutinib treatment. The sequence derives from a human donor with chronic lymphocytic leukemia. The CDR3 loop reads CASSPGMGEQYF. The CDR3 coding sequence is TGTGCCAGCTCACCAGGGATGGGCGAGCAGTACTTC.